This entry lists 6 T cell receptor beta chains sequenced from one sample in a study of T cell responses to AZD1222 COVID-19 vaccine. Assay: immunoSEQ multiplex PCR; the TCRdb copy retains only in-frame clones and omits some. This table holds about 260,000 clones, more than 80% found once. Sequenced material: peripheral blood, taken on day 0 of AZD1222 vaccination. These receptor sequences come from an adult in good health.

The V call is TRBV28, the J call TRBJ2-5, with D possibly TRBD2 on 6 matching bases. This CDR3 region has 16 residues. Looked up from germline, CDR1 is MDHEN and CDR2 is SYDVKM. Trimming cost V 5 bases and J 3 bases, with 19 bases left between them. This CDR3 is CASSNPRRVQEETQYF. The CDR3 DNA sequence: TGTGCCAGCAGTAACCCTAGGAGGGTCCAGGAAGAGACCCAGTACTTC.

The chain recombines TRBV4-1 with TRBJ1-1; D is possibly TRBD1 (5 bases). V lost 4 bases, J lost 0 bases, and 12 bases lay in between. Germline CDR1 is MGHRA and CDR2 is YSYEKL. The CDR3 contains 15 residues. The CDR3 sequence: CASSPGQFMNTEAFF. The CDR3 DNA is TGCGCCAGCAGCCCAGGGCAGTTTATGAACACTGAAGCTTTCTTT.

The V gene is TRBV7-3, the J gene TRBJ2-1; D gene unclear. Germline CDR1 SGHTA, CDR2 FQGTGA. CDR3 length: 15 residues. Trimming removed 1 base from V and 0 bases from J, with 7 bases in between. CDR3 nucleotides: TGTGCCAGCAGCTTAATGGTGGGCTCCTACAATGAGCAGTTCTTC. Protein sequence: CASSLMVGSYNEQFF.

The chain employs TRBV9 and TRBJ2-5; D unclear. Trimming cost V 0 bases and J 1 base, with 7 bases left between them. The CDR3 loop spans 14 amino acids. The V gene's germline CDR1 is SGDLS and CDR2 YYNGEE. The CDR3 sequence is CASSVGILQETQYF. In DNA form, the CDR3 reads TGTGCCAGCAGCGTAGGGATACTCCAAGAGACCCAGTACTTC.

This clone was seen just once. The CDR3 nucleotides are TGTGCCAGTGGAAACCGGCGATTGGCTGGAAACACCATATATTTT. Amino acids: CASGNRRLAGNTIYF. The chain recombines TRBV19 with TRBJ1-3; D is ambiguous. Germline V gives CDR1 LNHDA, CDR2 SQIVND (reference sequence). The CDR3 contains 15 residues. Trimming removed 8 bases at V and 2 bases at J, with 16 bases between.

This chain connects TRBV4-1 to TRBJ1-6; D possibly corresponds to TRBD1 (5 bases). V lost 8 bases to trimming and J lost 7 bases, with 12 bases between them. The CDR3 covers 13 residues. CDR1 is MGHRA, CDR2 YSYEKL, per germline. The CDR3 region is CASQGGWNSPLHF. CDR3 nucleotides: TGCGCCAGCCAGGGCGGGTGGAATTCACCCCTCCACTTT.